These 3 T cell receptor beta chains came from one sample sequenced in a study of shared clonotypes between healthy human individuals. Clones were read by immunoSEQ multiplex PCR, and TCRdb kept only the in-frame ones, dropping some. This sample yields more than 2,000,000 clones, of which approximately 92% are seen a single time; more than 0.12% belongs to the top ten. Material: naive CD4+ T cells sorted from blood. The subset denotes: CD45RA+ positively selected. These receptors were obtained from a man younger than 35 in good health.

This clone has only one observation. The rearrangement uses TRBV10-3 and TRBJ2-7; D possibly corresponds to TRBD1 (6 bases). The V end was cut by 6 bases, the J end by 0 bases, with 12 bases between. The CDR3 loop spans 14 amino acids. CDR1 and CDR2 (germline): ENHRY, SYGVKD. CDR3 sequence reads: CAIRSGESSYEQYF. CDR3 in DNA: TGTGCCATCAGGTCAGGGGAGAGCTCCTACGAGCAGTACTTC.

Remarks on this clone: A much bigger clone sits one base away, suggesting this may be a read error. CDR3 sequence reads: CASSESGAGANVLTF. Written as DNA, the CDR3 is TGTGCCAGCAGTGAGTCAGGGGCTGGGGCCAACGTCCTGACTTTC. The rearrangement uses TRBV2 and TRBJ2-6, with D maybe TRBD1 (6 bases). The germline CDR1 and CDR2 sequences are SNHLY and FYNNEI. The CDR3 extends over 15 amino acids. Trimming removed 3 bases at V and 2 bases at J, with 8 bases between. Full variable domain (outside the CDR3, taken from reference TRBV2 and TRBJ2-6): EPEVTQTPSHQVTQMGQEVILRCVPISNHLYFYWYRQILGQKVEFLVSFYNNEISEKSEIFDDQFSVERPDGSNFTLKIRSTKLEDSAMYFCASSESGAGANVLTFGAGSRLTVL.

This chain connects TRBV4-1 to TRBJ1-6, with 8 bases fitting TRBD1. Germline CDR1 is MGHRA and CDR2 is YSYEKL. The CDR3 has 15 amino acids. Trimming took 2 bases from V and 5 from J; bases not matched to a gene: 2. CDR3 sequence reads: CASSQMDRDNSPLHF. As DNA, the CDR3 is TGCGCCAGCAGCCAAATGGACAGGGATAATTCACCCCTCCACTTT.